This T cell receptor beta chain was recovered during a study of blood T cell repertoires in COVID-19. The overall study: Samples of COVID-19 (acute and convalescent) were obtained from the United States, Italy and Spain. PBMCs, B-cell-depleted T cells, or T cells were the source of the cDNA or gDNA that made up the material.

Source study methods: Cell counts per sample came from amplifying reference gene primers. Here immunoSEQ multiplex PCR was the method, and the copy in TCRdb shows in-frame clones only, minus some. That table supplies the V and J calls and clone size; D and trimming were determined from the DNA. The sample records approximately 90,000 clones, 80% to 90% being singletons. This CDR3 comprises 13 residues. With 3 bases removed from V and 4 bases from J, the gap between germline ends came to 8 bases. Germline assignment: CDR1 SGHVS and CDR2 FQNEAQ. The rearrangement links TRBV7-8 to TRBJ2-3, with D possibly being TRBD1 (5 bases). Sequencing was done on a sample of peripheral blood. This sequence was found in a human donor in a cohort sampled during active COVID-19. CDR3 nucleotide sequence: TGTGCCAGCAGCTTGAAGGGGTCAGATACGCAGTATTTT. Protein product: CASSLKGSDTQYF.